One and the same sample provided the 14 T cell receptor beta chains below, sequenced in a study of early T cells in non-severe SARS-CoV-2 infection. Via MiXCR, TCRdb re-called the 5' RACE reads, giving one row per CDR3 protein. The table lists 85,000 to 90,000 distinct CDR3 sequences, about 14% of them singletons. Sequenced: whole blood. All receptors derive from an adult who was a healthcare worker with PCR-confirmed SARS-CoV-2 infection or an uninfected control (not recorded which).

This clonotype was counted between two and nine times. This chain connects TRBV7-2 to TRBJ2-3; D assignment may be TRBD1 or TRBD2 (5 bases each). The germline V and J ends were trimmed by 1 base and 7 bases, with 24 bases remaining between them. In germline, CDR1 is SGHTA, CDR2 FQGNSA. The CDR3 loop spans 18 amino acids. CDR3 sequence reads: CASSLVAARDRTGNTQYF. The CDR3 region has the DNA TGTGCCAGCAGCTTAGTCGCCGCCAGGGACCGCACCGGCAATACGCAGTATTTT.

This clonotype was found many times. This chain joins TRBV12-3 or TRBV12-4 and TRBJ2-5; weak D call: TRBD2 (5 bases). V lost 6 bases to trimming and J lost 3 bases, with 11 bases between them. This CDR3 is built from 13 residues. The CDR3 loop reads CASSPQRKETQYF. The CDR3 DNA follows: TGTGCCAGCAGCCCCCAGCGGAAAGAGACCCAGTACTTC.

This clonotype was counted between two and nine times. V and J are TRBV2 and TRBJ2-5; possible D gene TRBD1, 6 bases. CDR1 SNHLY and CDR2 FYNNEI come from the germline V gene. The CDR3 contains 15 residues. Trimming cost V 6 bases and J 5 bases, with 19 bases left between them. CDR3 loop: CASRSRQALSETQYF. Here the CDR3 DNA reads TGTGCCAGCAGATCCAGACAGGCACTTTCCGAGACCCAGTACTTC.

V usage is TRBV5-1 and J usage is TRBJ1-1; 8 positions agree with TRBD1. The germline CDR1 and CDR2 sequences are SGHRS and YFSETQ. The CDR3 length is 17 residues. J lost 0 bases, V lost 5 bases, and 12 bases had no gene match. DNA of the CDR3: TGCGCCAGCAGTCAAGGACAGGGAACCCCAATGAACACTGAAGCTTTCTTT. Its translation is CASSQGQGTPMNTEAFF. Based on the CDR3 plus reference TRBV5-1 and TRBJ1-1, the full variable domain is KAGVTQTPRYLIKTRGQQVTLSCSPISGHRSVSWYQQTPGQGLQFLFEYFSETQRNKGNFPGRFSGRQFSNSRSEMNVSTLELGDSALYLCASSQGQGTPMNTEAFFGQGTRLTVV.

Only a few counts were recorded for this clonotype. CDR3 protein: CASGLEAYGYTF. In DNA, the CDR3 is TGTGCTAGTGGTTTGGAGGCCTATGGCTACACCTTC. The chain combines TRBV12-5 with TRBJ1-2; D is unclear. The germline V gene encodes CDR1 LGHNT and CDR2 FRNRAP. Trimming took off 1 base at V and 4 bases at J, with 4 bases between the two ends. The CDR3 sequence is 12 residues long. The variable domain in full, with the rest retrieved from reference TRBV12-5 and TRBJ1-2, is DARVTQTPRHKVTEMGQEVTMRCQPILGHNTVFWYRQTMMQGLELLAYFRNRAPLDDSGMPKDRFSAEMPDATLATLKIQPSEPRDSAVYFCASGLEAYGYTFGSGTRLTVV.

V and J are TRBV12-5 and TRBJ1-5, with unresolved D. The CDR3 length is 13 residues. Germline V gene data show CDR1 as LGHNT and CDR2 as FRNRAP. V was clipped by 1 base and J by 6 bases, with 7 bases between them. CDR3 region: CASGLEEGQPQHF. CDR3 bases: TGTGCTAGTGGTTTGGAAGAGGGTCAGCCCCAGCATTTT.

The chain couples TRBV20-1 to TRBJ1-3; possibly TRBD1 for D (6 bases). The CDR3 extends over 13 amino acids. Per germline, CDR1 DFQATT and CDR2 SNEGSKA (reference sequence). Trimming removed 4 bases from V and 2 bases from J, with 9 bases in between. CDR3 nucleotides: TGCAGTGCTAAACAGGGAACTGGAAACACCATATATTTT. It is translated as CSAKQGTGNTIYF.

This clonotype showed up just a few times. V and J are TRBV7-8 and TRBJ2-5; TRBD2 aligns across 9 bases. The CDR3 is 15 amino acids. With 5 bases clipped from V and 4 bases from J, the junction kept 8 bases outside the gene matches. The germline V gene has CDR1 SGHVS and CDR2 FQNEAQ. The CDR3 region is CASSALAGPSETQYF. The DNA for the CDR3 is TGTGCCAGCAGCGCCCTAGCGGGGCCCTCAGAGACCCAGTACTTC.

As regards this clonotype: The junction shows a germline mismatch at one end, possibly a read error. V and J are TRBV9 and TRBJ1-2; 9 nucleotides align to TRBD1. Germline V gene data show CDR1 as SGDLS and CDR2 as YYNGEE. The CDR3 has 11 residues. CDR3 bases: TGTGCCAGCAGCCCCCGGACAGGGGAAGCCTTC. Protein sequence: CASSPRTGEAF.

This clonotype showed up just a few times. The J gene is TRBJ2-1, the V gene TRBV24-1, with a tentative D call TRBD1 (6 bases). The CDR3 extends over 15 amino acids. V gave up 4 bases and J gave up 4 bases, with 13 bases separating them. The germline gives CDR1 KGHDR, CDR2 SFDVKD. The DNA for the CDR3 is TGTGCCACCAGTGAGGTGGGGGCGTCGTACAATGAGCAGTTCTTC. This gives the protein CATSEVGASYNEQFF.

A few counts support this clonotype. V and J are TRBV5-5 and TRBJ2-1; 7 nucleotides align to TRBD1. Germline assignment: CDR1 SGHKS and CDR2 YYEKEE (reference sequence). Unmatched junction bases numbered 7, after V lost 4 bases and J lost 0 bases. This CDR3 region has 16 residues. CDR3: CASSPRQGVSYNEQFF. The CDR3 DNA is TGTGCCAGCAGCCCTCGACAGGGCGTCTCCTACAATGAGCAGTTCTTC.

CDR3 sequence reads: CASRRTGWGTDTQYF. CDR3 nucleotides: TGTGCCAGCCGCCGGACCGGATGGGGCACAGATACGCAGTATTTT. The rearrangement joins TRBV2 to TRBJ2-3; no definite D call. Germline CDR1 and CDR2: SNHLY and FYNNEI. The CDR3 has 15 residues. Trimming took 8 bases from V and 1 from J, leaving 16 bases between them.

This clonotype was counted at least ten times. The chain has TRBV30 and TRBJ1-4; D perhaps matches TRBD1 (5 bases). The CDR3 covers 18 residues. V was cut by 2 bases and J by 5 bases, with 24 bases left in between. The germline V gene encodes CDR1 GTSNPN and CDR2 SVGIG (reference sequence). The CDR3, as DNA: TGTGCCTGGAGTCCCTTAACCACCCCGGGACTTCGAAATGAAAAACTGTTTTTT. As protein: CAWSPLTTPGLRNEKLFF.

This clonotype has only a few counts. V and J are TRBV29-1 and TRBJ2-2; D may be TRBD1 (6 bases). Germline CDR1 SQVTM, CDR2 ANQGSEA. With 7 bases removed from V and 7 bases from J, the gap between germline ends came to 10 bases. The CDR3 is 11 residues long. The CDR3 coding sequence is TGCAGCGCACAGGGATACGGGGAGCTGTTTTTT. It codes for CSAQGYGELFF.